This T cell receptor beta chain was obtained from a study of T cell responses to AZD1222 COVID-19 vaccine. Per the germline V gene, CDR1 is MNHEY and CDR2 is SMNVEV (reference sequence). The V gene lost 6 bases and the J gene lost 1 base, with 16 bases spanning the gap. There are 16 residues in the CDR3. Method: immunoSEQ multiplex PCR; TCRdb's copy keeps in-frame clones and lacks some. The sample shows under 110,000 clones, 85% to 90% of them seen only once. Findings and caveats of the study: Repertoire collection took place solely once the T cell response had peaked. The sample set comprised mostly white British donors with more females, and clonal diversity was possibly underestimated. Per reports, nearly half of all spike-specific TCRs target regions that are unmutated in variants.

On this clone itself: No antigen is known for it.

The J gene is TRBJ1-5, the V gene TRBV27; D unclear. The sequence was collected from an adult in good health. The sequenced sample was peripheral blood, obtained on day 0 of AZD1222 vaccination. CDR3 bases: TGTGCCAGCAGCTCCTGGGGAGGGAACAGCAATCAGCCCCAGCATTTT. It is translated as CASSSWGGNSNQPQHF.